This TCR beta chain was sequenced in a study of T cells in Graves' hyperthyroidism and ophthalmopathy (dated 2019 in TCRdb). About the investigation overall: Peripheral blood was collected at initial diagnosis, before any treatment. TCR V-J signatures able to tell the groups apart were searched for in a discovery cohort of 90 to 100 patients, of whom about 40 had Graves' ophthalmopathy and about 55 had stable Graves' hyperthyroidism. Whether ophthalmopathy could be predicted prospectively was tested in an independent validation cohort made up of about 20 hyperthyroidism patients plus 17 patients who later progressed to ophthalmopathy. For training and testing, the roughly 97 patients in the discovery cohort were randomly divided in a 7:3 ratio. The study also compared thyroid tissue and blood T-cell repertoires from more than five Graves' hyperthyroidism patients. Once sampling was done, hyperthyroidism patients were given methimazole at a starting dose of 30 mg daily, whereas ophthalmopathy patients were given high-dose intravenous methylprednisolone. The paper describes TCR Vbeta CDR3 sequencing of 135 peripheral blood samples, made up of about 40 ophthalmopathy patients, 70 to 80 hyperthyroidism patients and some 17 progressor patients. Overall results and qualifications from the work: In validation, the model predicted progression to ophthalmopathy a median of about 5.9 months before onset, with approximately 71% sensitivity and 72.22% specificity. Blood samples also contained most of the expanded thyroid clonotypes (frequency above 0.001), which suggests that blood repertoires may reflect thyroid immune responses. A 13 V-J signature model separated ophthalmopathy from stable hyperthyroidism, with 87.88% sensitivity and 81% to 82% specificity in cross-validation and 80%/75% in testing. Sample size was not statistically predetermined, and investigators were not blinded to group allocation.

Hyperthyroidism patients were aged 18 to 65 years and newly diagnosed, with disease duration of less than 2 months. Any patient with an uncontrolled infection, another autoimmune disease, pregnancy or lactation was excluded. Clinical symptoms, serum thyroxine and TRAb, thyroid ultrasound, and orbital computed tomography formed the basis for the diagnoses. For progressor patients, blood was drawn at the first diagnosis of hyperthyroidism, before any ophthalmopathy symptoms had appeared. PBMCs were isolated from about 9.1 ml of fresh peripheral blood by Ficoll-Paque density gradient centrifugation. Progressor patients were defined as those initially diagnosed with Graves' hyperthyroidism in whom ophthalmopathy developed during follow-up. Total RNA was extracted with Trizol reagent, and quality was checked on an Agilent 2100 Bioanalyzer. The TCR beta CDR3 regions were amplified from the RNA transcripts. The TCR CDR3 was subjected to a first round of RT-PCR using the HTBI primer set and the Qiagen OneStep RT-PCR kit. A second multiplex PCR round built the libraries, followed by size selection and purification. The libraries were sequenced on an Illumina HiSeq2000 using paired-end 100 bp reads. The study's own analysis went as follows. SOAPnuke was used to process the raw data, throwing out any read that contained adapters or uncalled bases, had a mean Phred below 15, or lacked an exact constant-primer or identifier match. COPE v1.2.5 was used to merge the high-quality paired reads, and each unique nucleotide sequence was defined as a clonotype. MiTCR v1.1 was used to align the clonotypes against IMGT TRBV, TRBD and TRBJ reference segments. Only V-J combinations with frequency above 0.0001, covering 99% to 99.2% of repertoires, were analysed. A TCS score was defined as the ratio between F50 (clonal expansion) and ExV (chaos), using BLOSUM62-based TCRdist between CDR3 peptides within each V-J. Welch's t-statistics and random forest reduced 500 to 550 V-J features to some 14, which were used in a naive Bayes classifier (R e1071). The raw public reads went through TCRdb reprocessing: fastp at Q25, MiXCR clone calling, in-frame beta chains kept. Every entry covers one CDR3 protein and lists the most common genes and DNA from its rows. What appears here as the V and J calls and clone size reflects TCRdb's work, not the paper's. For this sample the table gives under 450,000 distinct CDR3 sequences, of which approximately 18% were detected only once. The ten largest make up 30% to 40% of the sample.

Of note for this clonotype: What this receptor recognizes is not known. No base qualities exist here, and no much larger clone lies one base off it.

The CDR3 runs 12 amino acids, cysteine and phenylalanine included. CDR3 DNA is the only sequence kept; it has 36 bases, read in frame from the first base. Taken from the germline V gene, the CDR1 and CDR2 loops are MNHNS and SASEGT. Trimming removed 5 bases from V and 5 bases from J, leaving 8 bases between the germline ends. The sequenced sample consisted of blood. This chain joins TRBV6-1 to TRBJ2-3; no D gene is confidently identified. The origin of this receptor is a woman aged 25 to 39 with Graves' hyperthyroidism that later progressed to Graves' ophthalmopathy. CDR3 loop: CASSPGLDTQYF. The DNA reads TGTGCCAGCAGTCCAGGTTTAGATACGCAGTATTTT.